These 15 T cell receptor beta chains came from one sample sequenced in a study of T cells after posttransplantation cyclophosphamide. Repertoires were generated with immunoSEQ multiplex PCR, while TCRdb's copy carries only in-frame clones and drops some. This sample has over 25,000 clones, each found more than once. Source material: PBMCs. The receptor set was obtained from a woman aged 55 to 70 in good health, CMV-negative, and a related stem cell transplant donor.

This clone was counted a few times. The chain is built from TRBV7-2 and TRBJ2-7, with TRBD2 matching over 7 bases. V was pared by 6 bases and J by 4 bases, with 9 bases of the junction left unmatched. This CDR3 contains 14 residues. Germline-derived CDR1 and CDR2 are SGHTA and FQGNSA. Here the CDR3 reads CASRTAGKSYEQYF. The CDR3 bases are TGTGCCAGCAGAACAGCGGGGAAGAGTTACGAGCAGTACTTC.

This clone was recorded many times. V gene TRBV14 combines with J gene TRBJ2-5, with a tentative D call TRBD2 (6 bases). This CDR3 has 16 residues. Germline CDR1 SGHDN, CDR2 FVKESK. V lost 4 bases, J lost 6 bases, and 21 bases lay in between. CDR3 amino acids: CASSLITSGGGKTQYF. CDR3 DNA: TGTGCCAGCAGCCTTATAACGAGCGGAGGCGGGAAGACCCAGTACTTC.

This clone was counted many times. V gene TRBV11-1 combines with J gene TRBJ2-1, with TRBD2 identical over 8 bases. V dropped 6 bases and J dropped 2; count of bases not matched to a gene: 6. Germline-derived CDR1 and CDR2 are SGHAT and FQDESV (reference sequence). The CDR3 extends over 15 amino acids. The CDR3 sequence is CASSPSGSPYNEQFF. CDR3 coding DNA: TGTGCCAGCAGTCCGAGCGGGAGCCCCTACAATGAGCAGTTCTTC.

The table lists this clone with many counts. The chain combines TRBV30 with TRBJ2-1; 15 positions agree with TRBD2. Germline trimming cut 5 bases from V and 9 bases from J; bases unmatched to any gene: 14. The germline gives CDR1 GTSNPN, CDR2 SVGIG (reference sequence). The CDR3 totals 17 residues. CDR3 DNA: TGTGCCTGGCGAATCACCGGACTAGCGGGAGGGCTGAGTGAGCAGTTCTTC. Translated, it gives CAWRITGLAGGLSEQFF.

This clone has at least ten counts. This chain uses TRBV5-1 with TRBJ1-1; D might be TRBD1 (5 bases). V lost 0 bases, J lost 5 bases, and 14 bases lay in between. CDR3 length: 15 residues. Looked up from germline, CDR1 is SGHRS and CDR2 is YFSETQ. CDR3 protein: CASSLARGVETEAFF. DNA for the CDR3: TGCGCCAGCAGCTTGGCTCGGGGGGTAGAAACTGAAGCTTTCTTT.

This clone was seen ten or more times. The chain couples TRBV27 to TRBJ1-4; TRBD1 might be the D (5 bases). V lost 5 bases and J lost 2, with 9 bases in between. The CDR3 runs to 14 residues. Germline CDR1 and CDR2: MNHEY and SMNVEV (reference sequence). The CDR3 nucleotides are TGTGCCAGCAGTGGACATTCGACTAATGAAAAACTGTTTTTT. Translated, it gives CASSGHSTNEKLFF.

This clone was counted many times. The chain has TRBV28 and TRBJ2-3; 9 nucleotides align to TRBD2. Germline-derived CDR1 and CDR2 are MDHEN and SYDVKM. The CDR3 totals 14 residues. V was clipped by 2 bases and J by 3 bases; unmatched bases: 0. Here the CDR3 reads CASSLAGGTDTQYF. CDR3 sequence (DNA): TGTGCCAGCAGTTTAGCGGGGGGGACAGATACGCAGTATTTT.

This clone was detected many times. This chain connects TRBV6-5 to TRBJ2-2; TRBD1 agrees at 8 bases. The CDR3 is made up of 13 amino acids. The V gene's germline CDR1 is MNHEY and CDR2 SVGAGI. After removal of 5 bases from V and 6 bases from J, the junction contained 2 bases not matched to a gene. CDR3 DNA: TGTGCCAGCAGTGGACAGGGCGCCGGGGAGCTGTTTTTT. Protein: CASSGQGAGELFF.

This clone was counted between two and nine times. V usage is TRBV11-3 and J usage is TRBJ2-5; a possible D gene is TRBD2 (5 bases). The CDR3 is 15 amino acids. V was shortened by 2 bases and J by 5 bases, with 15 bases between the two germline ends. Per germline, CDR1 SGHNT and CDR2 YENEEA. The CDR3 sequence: CASSLSGSGGETQYF. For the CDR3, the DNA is TGTGCCAGCAGCTTATCGGGCAGCGGCGGGGAGACCCAGTACTTC.

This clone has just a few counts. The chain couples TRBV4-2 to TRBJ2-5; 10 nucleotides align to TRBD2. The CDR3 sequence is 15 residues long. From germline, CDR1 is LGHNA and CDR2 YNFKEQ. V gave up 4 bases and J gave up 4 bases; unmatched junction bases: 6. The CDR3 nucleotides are TGTGCCAGCAGCCTCAGCGGGGGGGAAATAGAGACCCAGTACTTC. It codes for CASSLSGGEIETQYF.

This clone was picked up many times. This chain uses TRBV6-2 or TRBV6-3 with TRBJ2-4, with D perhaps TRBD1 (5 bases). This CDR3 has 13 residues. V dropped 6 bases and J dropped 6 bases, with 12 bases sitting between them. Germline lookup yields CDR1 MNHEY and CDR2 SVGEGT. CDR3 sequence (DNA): TGTGCCAGCAGCGCTGCAGGGCTAAACATTCAGTACTTC. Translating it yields CASSAAGLNIQYF.

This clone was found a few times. The CDR3 DNA follows: TGTGCCTGGGCCATAAGGGGGCGAGACACAGATACGCAGTATTTT. It yields the protein CAWAIRGRDTDTQYF. This chain connects TRBV30 to TRBJ2-3; TRBD1 matches 7 bases. With V trimmed by 5 bases and J by 2 bases, 10 bases remained unmatched. CDR1 and CDR2 from the germline V gene are GTSNPN and SVGIG (reference sequence). The CDR3 runs 15 residues.

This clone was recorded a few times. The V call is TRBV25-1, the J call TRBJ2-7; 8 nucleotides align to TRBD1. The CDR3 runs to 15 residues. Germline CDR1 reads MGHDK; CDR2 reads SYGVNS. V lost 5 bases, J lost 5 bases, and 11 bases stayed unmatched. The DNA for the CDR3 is TGTGCCAGCAGTACACGACAGGGGTCTGTCCACGAGCAGTACTTC. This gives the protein CASSTRQGSVHEQYF.

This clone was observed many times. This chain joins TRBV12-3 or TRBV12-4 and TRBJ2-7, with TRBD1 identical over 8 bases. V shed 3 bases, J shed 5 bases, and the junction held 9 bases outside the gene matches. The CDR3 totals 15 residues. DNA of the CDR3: TGTGCCAGCAGTTTCTTTCCGGACAGGGTACACGAGCAGTACTTC. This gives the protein CASSFFPDRVHEQYF.

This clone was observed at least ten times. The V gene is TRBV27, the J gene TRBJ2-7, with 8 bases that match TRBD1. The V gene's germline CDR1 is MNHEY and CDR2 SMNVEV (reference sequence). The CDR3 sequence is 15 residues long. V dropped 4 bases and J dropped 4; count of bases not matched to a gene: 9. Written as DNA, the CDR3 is TGTGCCAGCAGTTACATACCCCGACAGGGGTACGAGCAGTACTTC. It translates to CASSYIPRQGYEQYF.